This TCR beta chain was recovered during a study of blood T cell repertoires in COVID-19. Some clones are missing from TCRdb's copy, which holds only in-frame ones; the method was immunoSEQ multiplex PCR. This table has about 130,000 clones, around 76% appearing once. The CDR3 is made up of 15 amino acids. J gave up 4 bases and V 7 bases, and 10 bases lay outside the gene matches. Germline assignment: CDR1 SGHRS and CDR2 YFSETQ. The receptor's source is a man between 60 and 75 years old with acute or convalescent COVID-19. This chain connects TRBV5-1 to TRBJ1-2; 10 nucleotides align to TRBD1. Source material: peripheral blood. In DNA, the CDR3 is TGCGCCAGCTCCGAGAACCGGGACAGGGGCTATGGCTACACCTTC. This translates into CASSENRDRGYGYTF.